This note documents a single T cell receptor beta chain sequence. Its antigen is not known. The CDR3 is 15 residues long. The germline CDR1 and CDR2 sequences are MNHEY and SVGAGI. Losses at the gene ends were 5 bases for V and 2 bases for J; bases not matched to a gene: 4. The PCR used 60 Vbeta and 13 Jbeta primers. Libraries were prepared by immunoSEQ multiplex PCR; TCRdb keeps only in-frame clonotypes and omits some of them. The sample holds around 150,000 clones, approximately 70% seen once. The sample originates from a study of cytomegalovirus exposure and HLA in healthy donors. Regarding the study as a whole: As a later analysis showed, several of the most significant clusters appeared to be linked to common viral pathogens. The authors reported that TCR beta sequences could predict HLA-A and HLA-B alleles. These predictions were accurate for most subjects in the first cohort.

The sample taken for sequencing was PBMCs. This clonotype was obtained from a man between 35 and 55 years old in good health and CMV-seropositive. The V and J genes are TRBV6-5 and TRBJ1-3, with 9 bases aligning to TRBD1. CDR3 coding DNA: TGTGCCAGCAGTCGGGACAGGGCGGCTGGAAACACCATATATTTT. Its translation: CASSRDRAAGNTIYF.